These 14 T cell receptor beta chains share one sample of origin, sequenced in a study of blood T cell repertoires in COVID-19. Sequencing used immunoSEQ multiplex PCR; TCRdb keeps in-frame clones, though not all of them. The repertoire has a few hundred thousand clones, around 91% of them found once; the top ten carry 2.1%. Sequences were obtained from peripheral blood. All receptors derive from a woman in her fifties or sixties with COVID-19, enrolled during active disease.

The CDR3 nucleotides are TGTGCCAGCAGTTTAAATTTAGGGGTTGAAGCTTTCTTT. Protein product: CASSLNLGVEAFF. The J gene is TRBJ1-1, the V gene TRBV12-3 or TRBV12-4; weak D call: TRBD1 (5 bases). The CDR3 is made up of 13 amino acids. Trimming took off 2 bases at V and 7 bases at J, with 11 bases between the two ends.

This chain connects TRBV27 to TRBJ1-4, with D hard to call. The V gene's germline CDR1 is MNHEY and CDR2 SMNVEV (reference sequence). CDR3 length: 14 amino acids. Trimming removed 5 bases from V and 1 base from J, with 8 bases in between. CDR3 in amino acids: CASSSLVTNEKLFF. The CDR3 DNA is TGTGCCAGCAGTAGCCTCGTAACTAATGAAAAACTGTTTTTT.

This sequence joins TRBV21-1 and TRBJ1-6; no check of the table's D call, TRBD1, against the DNA was made. TRBV21-1 is a pseudogene locus. The CDR3 is 17 residues long. The CDR3 nucleotides read TGTGCCAGCAGCAAAGAGGACAGGAAACCTTATAATTCACCCCTCCACTTT. It yields the protein CASSKEDRKPYNSPLHF.

The V and J genes are TRBV27 and TRBJ2-3, with 13 bases that match TRBD2. V trimming: 7 bases; J trimming: 7 bases; junction bases outside the gene matches: 5. CDR3 size: 14 residues. Germline CDR1 and CDR2: MNHEY and SMNVEV (reference sequence). As DNA, the CDR3 is TGTGCCAGCAAGGGGACTAGCGGGGCCCATACGCAGTATTTT. This gives the protein CASKGTSGAHTQYF.

The chain links TRBV9 to TRBJ2-1; TRBD2 agrees at 12 bases. The CDR3 is 15 residues long. Trimming at V came to 4 bases and at J to 5 bases, leaving 4 bases not matched to a gene. Germline loops: CDR1 SGDLS, CDR2 YYNGEE. The CDR3 coding sequence is TGTGCCAGCAGCCCGACTAGCGGGGGCCACAATGAGCAGTTCTTC. Its translation: CASSPTSGGHNEQFF.

The chain is built from TRBV5-1 and TRBJ2-7; a possible D gene is TRBD1 (6 bases). Looked up from germline, CDR1 is SGHRS and CDR2 is YFSETQ. V lost 8 bases, J lost 3 bases, and 12 bases lay in between. This CDR3 comprises 12 residues. The CDR3 protein is CARTGLLYEQYF. The CDR3 nucleotides are TGCGCCAGAACAGGGTTACTCTACGAGCAGTACTTC.

The chain has TRBV19 and TRBJ1-5; 7 bases are shared with TRBD1. V was clipped by 4 bases and J by 0 bases; unmatched bases: 12. Germline loops: CDR1 LNHDA, CDR2 SQIVND (reference sequence). The CDR3 covers 18 residues. CDR3 in DNA: TGTGCCAGTAGTAGGGACGGACAGGCTGTCGATAGCAATCAGCCCCAGCATTTT. This codes for CASSRDGQAVDSNQPQHF. The variable domain in full, with the rest retrieved from reference TRBV19 and TRBJ1-5, is DGGITQSPKYLFRKEGQNVTLSCEQNLNHDAMYWYRQDPGQGLRLIYYSQIVNDFQKGDIAEGYSVSREKKESFPLTVTSAQKNPTAFYLCASSRDGQAVDSNQPQHFGDGTRLSIL.

The genes are TRBV25-1 and TRBJ2-7; TRBD2 agrees at 9 bases. The V gene's germline CDR1 is MGHDK and CDR2 SYGVNS. V was pared by 1 base and J by 5 bases, with 3 bases of the junction left unmatched. There are 14 residues in the CDR3. The CDR3 coding sequence is TGTGCCAGCAGTGAATTAGCGGGGGAGGACGAGCAGTACTTC. This sequence encodes CASSELAGEDEQYF.

This clone turned up a few times. V gene TRBV6-4 combines with J gene TRBJ2-2; the match to TRBD1 covers 10 bases. CDR3 length: 15 residues. The junction had 4 bases not matched to a gene; V was cut back by 6 bases and J by 3 bases. Germline V lookup: CDR1 MRHNA, CDR2 SNTAGT. The CDR3: CASSRQGADTGELFF. CDR3 DNA sequence: TGTGCCAGCAGCCGACAGGGGGCGGACACCGGGGAGCTGTTTTTT.

For this clone: Compared with germline, one end of the junction differs, possibly owing to a read error. The chain employs TRBV25-1 and TRBJ1-4; weak D call: TRBD1 (5 bases). This CDR3 has 17 amino acids. CDR1 is MGHDK and CDR2 is SYGVNS in the germline V gene. The CDR3 loop is CVSSEFGGVTANEKLFF. The CDR3 bases are TGTGTCAGCAGTGAATTCGGGGGAGTTACGGCTAATGAAAAACTGTTTTTT.

The V and J genes are TRBV5-1 and TRBJ2-7; the match to TRBD1 covers 8 bases. The CDR3 runs to 14 residues. The germline gives CDR1 SGHRS, CDR2 YFSETQ. The trim removed 4 bases at V and 0 bases at J, leaving 3 bases unmatched. In DNA, the CDR3 is TGCGCCAGCAGCCCGGGACAGGTCTCCTACGAGCAGTACTTC. Protein sequence: CASSPGQVSYEQYF.

V and J are TRBV1 and TRBJ2-4; the D call in the table, TRBD1, was not verified against the DNA. TRBV1 is shown as a pseudogene. CDR3 length equals 15 residues. As DNA, the CDR3 is TGCACCAGCAGCCGACAGGTCCTAGCCAAAAACATTCAGTACTTC. It codes for CTSSRQVLAKNIQYF.

This clone was recorded a few times. The rearrangement links TRBV30 to TRBJ1-5; weak D call: TRBD1 (5 bases). The CDR3 length is 14 residues. V was trimmed by 3 bases and J by 4 bases, leaving 13 bases between them. CDR1 is GTSNPN, CDR2 SVGIG, per germline (reference sequence). CDR3 region: CAWSGTLGNQPQHF. The DNA for the CDR3 is TGTGCCTGGAGCGGGACTTTAGGGAATCAGCCCCAGCATTTT.

The rearrangement joins TRBV18 to TRBJ1-2; 9 bases are shared with TRBD1. Germline V gives CDR1 KGHSH, CDR2 LQKENI. The CDR3 runs to 16 residues. V was clipped by 3 bases and J by 6 bases; unmatched bases: 11. CDR3: CASSPSGQGRVHGYTF. DNA of the CDR3: TGTGCCAGCTCACCGTCGGGACAGGGACGGGTTCATGGCTACACCTTC. The full variable domain, with the rest looked up from reference TRBV18 and TRBJ1-2, is NAGVMQNPRHLVRRRGQEARLRCSPMKGHSHVYWYRQLPEEGLKFMVYLQKENIIDESGMPKERFSAEFPKEGPSILRIQQVVRGDSAAYFCASSPSGQGRVHGYTFGSGTRLTVV.